This entry lists 10 T cell receptor beta chains sequenced from one sample in a study of blood T cell repertoires in COVID-19. Data came from immunoSEQ multiplex PCR; TCRdb stores just in-frame clones and leaves some out. The table shows about 230,000 clones, with 75% to 85% occurring only once. The sample was peripheral blood. Every receptor here comes from a man in his forties or fifties who had recovered from COVID-19.

This clone was seen a few times. The genes are TRBV7-7 and TRBJ2-1, with 8 positions matching TRBD1. The germline V gene encodes CDR1 SSHAT and CDR2 FNYEAQ (reference sequence). The CDR3 contains 13 residues. The V and J ends lost 6 bases and 10 bases, in that order; junction bases with no gene match: 8. CDR3 sequence (DNA): TGTGCCAGCAGTTCTGACAGGGGCGACGAGCAGTTCTTC. This translates into CASSSDRGDEQFF.

The rearrangement uses TRBV12-5 and TRBJ1-3; perhaps TRBD1 as D (5 bases). Germline V lookup: CDR1 LGHNT, CDR2 FRNRAP. This CDR3 spans 12 amino acids. CDR3 residues: CAWEGEVNTIYF. DNA of the CDR3: TGTGCGTGGGAAGGGGAAGTGAACACCATATATTTT.

In DNA form, the CDR3 reads TGTGCCAGCAGCCAAGATGGGGCCTTGAGCTACATTCAGTACTTC. It codes for CASSQDGALSYIQYF. V and J are TRBV3-1 (or the pseudogene TRBV3-2) and TRBJ2-4; perhaps TRBD1 as D (5 bases). The CDR3 runs 15 residues. The V end lost 0 bases, the J end lost 8 bases, and 14 bases lay between the germline ends. The germline V gene encodes CDR1 LGHDT and CDR2 YNNKEL (reference sequence).

The CDR3 loop is CATSDHKFDEQYF. The CDR3 DNA reads as TGTGCCACCAGTGATCACAAGTTCGACGAGCAGTACTTC. The chain carries TRBV24-1 and TRBJ2-7; D unresolved. There are 13 residues in the CDR3. V shed 3 bases and J shed 5 bases, with 10 bases lying between them. The germline CDR1 and CDR2 sequences are KGHDR and SFDVKD.

This clone showed up just a few times. The V call is TRBV18, the J call TRBJ1-5, with 11 nucleotides matching TRBD1. The germline CDR1 and CDR2 sequences are KGHSH and LQKENI. This CDR3 has 14 amino acids. V shed 4 bases and J 7 bases; nucleotides not matched to a gene: 3. In DNA, the CDR3 is TGTGCCAGCTCACGGGACAGGGGGAACCAGCCCCAGCATTTT. Its protein is CASSRDRGNQPQHF.

CDR3 loop: CASSPGQERPSGYGYTF. The CDR3 DNA reads as TGTGCCAGCAGCCCGGGACAGGAGAGGCCTAGTGGGTATGGCTACACCTTC. The gene calls are TRBV3-1 (or the pseudogene TRBV3-2) and TRBJ1-2; 8 bases fit TRBD1. This CDR3 contains 17 residues. Germline CDR1 and CDR2: LGHDT and YNNKEL (reference sequence). After removal of 4 bases from V and 5 bases from J, the junction contained 15 bases not matched to a gene.

The J gene is TRBJ2-1, the V gene TRBV11-3; the match to TRBD2 covers 9 bases. V was clipped by 1 base and J by 8 bases; unmatched bases: 6. Per the germline V gene, CDR1 is SGHNT and CDR2 is YENEEA. The CDR3 contains 15 residues. In DNA, the CDR3 is TGTGCCAGCAGCTTAGCCCGGACTAGCGCTGATGAGCAGTTCTTC. This sequence encodes CASSLARTSADEQFF. Filled out from reference TRBV11-3 and TRBJ2-1, the complete variable domain reads EAGVVQSPRYKIIEKKQPVAFWCNPISGHNTLYWYLQNLGQGPELLIRYENEEAVDDSQLPKDRFSAERLKGVDSTLKIQPAELGDSAVYLCASSLARTSADEQFFGPGTRLTVL.

CDR3: CSVEQRGALASYNEQFF. Here the CDR3 DNA reads TGCAGCGTTGAACAACGGGGGGCGCTTGCATCCTACAATGAGCAGTTCTTC. The chain uses TRBV29-1 and TRBJ2-1, with D maybe TRBD2 (7 bases). From germline, CDR1 is SQVTM and CDR2 ANQGSEA. V shed 2 bases and J shed 1 base, with 18 bases lying between them. The CDR3 extends over 17 amino acids.

The table lists this clone with a count of one. The chain couples TRBV4-1 to TRBJ1-1; D unclear. The CDR3 is 14 amino acids. The V gene's germline CDR1 is MGHRA and CDR2 YSYEKL. Trimming took off 0 bases at V and 5 bases at J, with 10 bases between the two ends. The CDR3 loop reads CASSQEMRGTEAFF. CDR3 coding DNA: TGCGCCAGCAGCCAAGAGATGAGAGGGACTGAAGCTTTCTTT.

The rearrangement joins TRBV7-2 to TRBJ2-6; no firm D call. Germline loops: CDR1 SGHTA, CDR2 FQGNSA. This CDR3 is 15 amino acids long. Trimming removed 6 bases from V and 4 bases from J, with 13 bases in between. This chain's CDR3 is CASSQRLAGANVLTF. The DNA for the CDR3 is TGTGCCAGCAGTCAACGATTAGCAGGGGCCAACGTCCTGACTTTC.